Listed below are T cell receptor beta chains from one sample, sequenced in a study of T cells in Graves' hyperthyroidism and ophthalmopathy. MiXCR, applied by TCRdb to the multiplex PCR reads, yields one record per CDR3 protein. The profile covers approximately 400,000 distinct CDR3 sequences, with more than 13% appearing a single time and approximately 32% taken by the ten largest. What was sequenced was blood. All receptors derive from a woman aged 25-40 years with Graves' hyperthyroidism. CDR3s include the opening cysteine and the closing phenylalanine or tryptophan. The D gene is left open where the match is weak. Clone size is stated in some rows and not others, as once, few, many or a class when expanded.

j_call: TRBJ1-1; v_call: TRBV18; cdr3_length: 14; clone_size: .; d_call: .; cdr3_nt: TGTGCCAGCTCACCCGACGAGGGGCGCGCCGAAGCTTTCTTT; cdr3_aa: CASSPDEGRAEAFF
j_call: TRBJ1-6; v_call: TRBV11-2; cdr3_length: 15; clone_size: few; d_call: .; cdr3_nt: TGTGCCAGCAGCCCCCTAGGGGTTTCGATTTCACCCCTCCACTTT; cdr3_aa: CASSPLGVSISPLHF
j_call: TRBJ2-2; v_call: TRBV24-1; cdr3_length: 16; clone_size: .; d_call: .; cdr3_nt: TGTGCCACCAGTGAGCCCCGGACGGGGAACACCGGGGAGCTGTTTTTT; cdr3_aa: CATSEPRTGNTGELFF
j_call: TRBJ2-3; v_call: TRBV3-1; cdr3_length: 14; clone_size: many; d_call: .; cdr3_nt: TGTGCCAGCAGCCAAGATCTTCAAACAGATACGCAGTATTTT; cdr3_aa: CASSQDLQTDTQYF
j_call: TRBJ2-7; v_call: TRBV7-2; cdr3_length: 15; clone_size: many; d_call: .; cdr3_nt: TGTGCCAGCAGCTATAAGGCCGACCACAATTACGAGCAGTACTTC; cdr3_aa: CASSYKADHNYEQYF
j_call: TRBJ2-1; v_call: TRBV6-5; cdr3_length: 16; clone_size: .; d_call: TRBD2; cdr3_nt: TGTGCCAGCAGTTACCGGACTAGCGGGGGGAACAATGAGCAGTTCTTC; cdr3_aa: CASSYRTSGGNNEQFF
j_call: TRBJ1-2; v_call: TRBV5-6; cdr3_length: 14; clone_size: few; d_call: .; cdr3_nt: TGTGCCAGCAGCTTGGCTTCAGACTTACGAGGCTACACCTTC; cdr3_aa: CASSLASDLRGYTF
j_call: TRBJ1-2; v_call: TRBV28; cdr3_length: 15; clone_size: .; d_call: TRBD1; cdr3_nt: TGTGCCAGCAGTCGGATACCCGGGACAGGAAAAGGCTACACCTTC; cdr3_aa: CASSRIPGTGKGYTF
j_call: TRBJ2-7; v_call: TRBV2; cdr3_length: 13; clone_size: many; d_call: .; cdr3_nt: TGTGCCAGCAGACGACAGGCCAACTACGAGCAGTACTTC; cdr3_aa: CASRRQANYEQYF
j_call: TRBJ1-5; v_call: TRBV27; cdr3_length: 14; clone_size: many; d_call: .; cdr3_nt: TGTGCCAGCAGTTTATTTGGGGGCAGTCAGCCCCAGCATTTT; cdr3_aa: CASSLFGGSQPQHF
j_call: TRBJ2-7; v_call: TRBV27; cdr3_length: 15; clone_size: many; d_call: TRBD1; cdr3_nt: TGTGCCAGCAGCTTCTTGACAGGGGGTAAATACGAGCAGTACTTC; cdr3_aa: CASSFLTGGKYEQYF
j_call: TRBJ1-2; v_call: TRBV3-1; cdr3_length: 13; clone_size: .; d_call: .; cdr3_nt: TGTGCCAGCAGCTACGAACGCAGGGATGGCTACACCTTC; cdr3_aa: CASSYERRDGYTF
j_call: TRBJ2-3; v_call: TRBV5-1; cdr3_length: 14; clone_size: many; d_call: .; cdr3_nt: TGCGCCAGCGGAGGGGGCTCGGGAGAAGATACGCAGTATTTT; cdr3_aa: CASGGGSGEDTQYF
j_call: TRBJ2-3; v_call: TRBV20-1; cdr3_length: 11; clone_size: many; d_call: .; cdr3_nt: TGCAGTGCGAGCTTCACAGATACGCAGTATTTT; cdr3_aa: CSASFTDTQYF
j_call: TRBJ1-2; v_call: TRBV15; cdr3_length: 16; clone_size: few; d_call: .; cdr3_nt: TGTGCCACCAGCAGAGATCTGGCAGCGGATGACTATGGCTACACCTTC; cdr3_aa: CATSRDLAADDYGYTF
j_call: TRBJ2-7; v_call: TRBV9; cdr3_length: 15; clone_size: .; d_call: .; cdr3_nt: TGTGCCAGCAGCAAGGTAGCGGCAAGCTCCTACGAGCAGTACTTC; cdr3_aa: CASSKVAASSYEQYF
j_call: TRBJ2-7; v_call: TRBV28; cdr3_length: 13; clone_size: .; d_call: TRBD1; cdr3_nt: TGTGCCAGCACCGCGACAGGGGGCTACGAGCAGTACTTC; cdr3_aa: CASTATGGYEQYF
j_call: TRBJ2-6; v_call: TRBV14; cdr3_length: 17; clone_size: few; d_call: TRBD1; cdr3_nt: TGTGCCAGCAGCCTGGGACAGGCCAGCTCTGGGGCCAACGTCCTGACTTTC; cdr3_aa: CASSLGQASSGANVLTF
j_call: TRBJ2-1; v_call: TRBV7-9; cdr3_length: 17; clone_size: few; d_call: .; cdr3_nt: TGTGCCAGCAGCGGATACAAAGTAGTAGGCTCCTACAATGAGCAGTTCTTC; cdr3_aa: CASSGYKVVGSYNEQFF
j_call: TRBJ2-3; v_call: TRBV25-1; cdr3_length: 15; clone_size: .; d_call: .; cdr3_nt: TGTGCCAGCAGCCGCGGGGCCTATCTGTATGATACGCAGTATTTT; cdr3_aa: CASSRGAYLYDTQYF
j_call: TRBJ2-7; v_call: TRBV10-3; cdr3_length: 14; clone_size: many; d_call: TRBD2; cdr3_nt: TGTGCCATCAGTTACGGACTAGCGGAGTACGAGCAGTACTTC; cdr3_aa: CAISYGLAEYEQYF
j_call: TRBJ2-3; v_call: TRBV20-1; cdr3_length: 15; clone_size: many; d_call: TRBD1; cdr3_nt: TGCACCCTACCCAGGACAGGGGTACCCACAGATACGCAGTATTTT; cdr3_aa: CTLPRTGVPTDTQYF
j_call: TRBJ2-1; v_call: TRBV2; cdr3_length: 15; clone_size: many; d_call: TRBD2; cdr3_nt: TGTGCCAGCAGTCTACTAGCGGGTTCCTACAATGAGCAGTTCTTC; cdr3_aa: CASSLLAGSYNEQFF
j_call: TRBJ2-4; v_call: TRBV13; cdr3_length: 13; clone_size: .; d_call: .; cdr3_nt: TGTGCCAGCAGCTCCGCGGGTATCAACATTCAGTACTTC; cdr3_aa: CASSSAGINIQYF
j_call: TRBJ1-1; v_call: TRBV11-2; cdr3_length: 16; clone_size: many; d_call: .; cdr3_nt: TGTGCCAGCAGCTTATTCTCTGTAGGGATGAACACTGAAGCTTTCTTT; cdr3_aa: CASSLFSVGMNTEAFF
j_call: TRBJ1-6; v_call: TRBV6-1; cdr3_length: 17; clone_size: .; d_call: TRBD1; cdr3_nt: TGTGCCAGCAGTAGGGGACAGATATCTACCCATAATTCACCCCTCCACTTT; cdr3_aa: CASSRGQISTHNSPLHF
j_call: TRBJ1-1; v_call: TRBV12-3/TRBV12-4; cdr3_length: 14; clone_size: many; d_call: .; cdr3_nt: TGTGCCAGCAGTTTCGGACAGATTAACACTGAAGCTTTCTTT; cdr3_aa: CASSFGQINTEAFF
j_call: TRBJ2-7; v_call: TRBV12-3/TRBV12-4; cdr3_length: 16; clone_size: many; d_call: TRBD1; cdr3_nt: TGTGCCAGCAGTTTAGTCGGACAGGGGGCATCGTACGAGCAGTACTTC; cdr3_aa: CASSLVGQGASYEQYF
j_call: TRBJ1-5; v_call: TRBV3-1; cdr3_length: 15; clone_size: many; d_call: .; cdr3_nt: TGTGCCAGCAGCCCTCAGGGAAGTGGCAATCAGCCCCAGCATTTT; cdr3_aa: CASSPQGSGNQPQHF
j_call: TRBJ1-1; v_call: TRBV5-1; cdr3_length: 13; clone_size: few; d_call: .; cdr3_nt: TGCGCCAGCAGCTGGAAGACTAACACTGAAGCTTTCTTT; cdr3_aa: CASSWKTNTEAFF
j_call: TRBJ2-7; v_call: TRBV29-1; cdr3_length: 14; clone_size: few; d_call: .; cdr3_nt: TGCAGCGTTGAAGTGGCGGGTACCTCCTACGAGCAGTACTTC; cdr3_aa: CSVEVAGTSYEQYF
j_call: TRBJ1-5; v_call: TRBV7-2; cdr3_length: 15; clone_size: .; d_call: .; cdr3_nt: TGTGCCAGCAGCTTAGCGGGGGATAGCAATCAGCCCCAGCATTTT; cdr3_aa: CASSLAGDSNQPQHF
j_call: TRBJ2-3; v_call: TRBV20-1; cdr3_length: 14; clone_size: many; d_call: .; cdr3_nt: TGCAGTGCTCCAAGCCCGGGACGCACAGATACGCAGTATTTT; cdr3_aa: CSAPSPGRTDTQYF
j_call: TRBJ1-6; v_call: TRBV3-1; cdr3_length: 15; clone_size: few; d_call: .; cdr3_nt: TGTGCCAGCAGCCAAGAACGGTGGGGTAATTCACCCCTCCACTTT; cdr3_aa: CASSQERWGNSPLHF
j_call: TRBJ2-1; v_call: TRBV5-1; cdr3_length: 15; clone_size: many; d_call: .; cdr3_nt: TGCGCCAGCAGCCGGCTGACTGGCTCCTACAATGAGCAGTTCTTC; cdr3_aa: CASSRLTGSYNEQFF
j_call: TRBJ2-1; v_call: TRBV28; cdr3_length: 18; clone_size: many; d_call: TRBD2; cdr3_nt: TGTGCCAGCAGTTCTGGAGCAGAAGCGGGAGGGCCGGAAAATGAGCAGTTCTTC; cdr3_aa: CASSSGAEAGGPENEQFF
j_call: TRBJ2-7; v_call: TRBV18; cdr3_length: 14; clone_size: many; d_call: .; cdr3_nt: TGTGCCAGCTCACCGAACGGACTGGTATACGAGCAGTACTTC; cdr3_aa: CASSPNGLVYEQYF
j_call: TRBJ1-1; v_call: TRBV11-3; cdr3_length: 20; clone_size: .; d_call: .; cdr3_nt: TGTGCCAGCAGCTTAAGGGCACATCTACACCTCATATCTCATAACACTGAAGCTTTCTTT; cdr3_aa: CASSLRAHLHLISHNTEAFF
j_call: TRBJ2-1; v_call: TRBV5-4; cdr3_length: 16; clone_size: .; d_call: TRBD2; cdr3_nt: TGTGCCAGCAGCATTTCCGGGACTAGCGGGAGGGCAGGGCAGTTCTTC; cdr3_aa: CASSISGTSGRAGQFF
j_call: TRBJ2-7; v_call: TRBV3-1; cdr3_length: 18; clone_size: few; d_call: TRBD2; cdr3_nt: TGTGCCAGCAGCACAGAGGCGGTCAAAAGCGGGAGACTGTACGAGCAGTACTTC; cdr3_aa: CASSTEAVKSGRLYEQYF
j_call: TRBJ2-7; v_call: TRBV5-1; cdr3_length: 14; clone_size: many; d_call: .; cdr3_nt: TGCGCCAGCAGCTCGGAAGGGAGCTCCTACGAGCAGTACTTC; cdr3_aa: CASSSEGSSYEQYF